The source of this T cell receptor (beta chain) is a study of early T cells in non-severe SARS-CoV-2 infection. Across the whole study: Unsorted whole blood bulk RNA was sequenced, with unpaired chains.

Whole-study results and caveats: Matches to VDJdb favored anti-spike CD8 responses and missed private and CD4 specificities.

The CDR3 runs to 14 residues. V lost 2 bases, J lost 5 bases, and 10 bases lay in between. Germline-derived CDR1 and CDR2 are SGHRS and YFSETQ. Worth noting for this clonotype: Antigen unknown.

TCRdb ran MiXCR on the 5' RACE reads and lists one entry per CDR3 protein. The sample lists about 130,000 distinct CDR3 sequences; 15% were seen once. Specimen: whole blood. V usage is TRBV5-1 and J usage is TRBJ2-2; D not certain. The sequence was collected from an adult who was a healthcare worker with PCR-confirmed SARS-CoV-2 infection or an uninfected control (not recorded which). The CDR3 sequence: CASSFSLETGELFF. As DNA, the CDR3 is TGCGCCAGCAGCTTCTCTTTGGAGACCGGGGAGCTGTTTTTT.